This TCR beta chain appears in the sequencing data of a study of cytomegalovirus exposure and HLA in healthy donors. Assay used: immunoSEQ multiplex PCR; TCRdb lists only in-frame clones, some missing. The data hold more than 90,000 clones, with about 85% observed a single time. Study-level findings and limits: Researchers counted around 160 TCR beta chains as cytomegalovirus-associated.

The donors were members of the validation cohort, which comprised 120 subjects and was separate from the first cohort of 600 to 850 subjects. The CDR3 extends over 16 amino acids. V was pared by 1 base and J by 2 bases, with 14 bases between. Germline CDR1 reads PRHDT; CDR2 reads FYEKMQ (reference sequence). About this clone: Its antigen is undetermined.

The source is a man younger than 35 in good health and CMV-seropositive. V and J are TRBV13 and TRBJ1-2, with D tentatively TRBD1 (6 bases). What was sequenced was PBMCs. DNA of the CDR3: TGTGCCAGCAGCTTAGTCCTCAGGGGTCACAACTATGGCTACACCTTC. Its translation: CASSLVLRGHNYGYTF.